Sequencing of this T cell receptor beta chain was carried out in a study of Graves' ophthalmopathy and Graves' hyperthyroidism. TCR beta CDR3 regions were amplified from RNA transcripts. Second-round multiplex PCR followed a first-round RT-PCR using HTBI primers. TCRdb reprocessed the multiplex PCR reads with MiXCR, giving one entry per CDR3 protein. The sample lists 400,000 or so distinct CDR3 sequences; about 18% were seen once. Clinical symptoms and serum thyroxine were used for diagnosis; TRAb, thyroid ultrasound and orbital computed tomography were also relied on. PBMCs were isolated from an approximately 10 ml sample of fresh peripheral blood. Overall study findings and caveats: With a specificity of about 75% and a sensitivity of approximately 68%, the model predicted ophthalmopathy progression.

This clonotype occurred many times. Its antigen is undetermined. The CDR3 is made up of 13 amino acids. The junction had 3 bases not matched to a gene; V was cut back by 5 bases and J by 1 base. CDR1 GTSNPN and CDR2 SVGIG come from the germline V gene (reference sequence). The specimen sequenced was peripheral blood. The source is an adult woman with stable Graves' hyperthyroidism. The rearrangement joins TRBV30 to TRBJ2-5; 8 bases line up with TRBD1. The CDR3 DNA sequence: TGTGCCTGGGGGACAGGAGCCCAAGAGACCCAGTACTTC. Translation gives CAWGTGAQETQYF.